There are many counts of the clone carrying this T cell receptor beta chain. The antigen remains undetermined. RNA transcripts were the template for amplifying TCR beta CDR3 regions. First-round RT-PCR of the TCR CDR3 relied on the HTBI primer set. TCRdb analysed the multiplex PCR reads with MiXCR anew, one entry per CDR3 protein. The sample lists roughly 500,000 distinct CDR3 sequences, about 45% occurring once. This CDR3 is built from 17 residues. Germline V lookup: CDR1 SEHNR, CDR2 FQNEAQ (reference sequence). Deletions cut 1 base from V and 5 bases from J, with 18 bases between. This entry comes from a study of T cells in Graves' hyperthyroidism and ophthalmopathy. Patients with uncontrolled infections, other autoimmune diseases, pregnancy or lactation were excluded. Study-wide findings and caveats: Model-based prediction identified ophthalmopathy a median 6.5 months prior to its onset. Separating ophthalmopathy from stable hyperthyroidism was achieved by a 13 V-J model. Most thyroid clonotypes expanded above 0.001 were also detected in blood.

The source is an adult woman with Graves' disease, either hyperthyroidism or ophthalmopathy (not recorded which). Sequencing was done on a sample of peripheral blood or thyroid tissue (not recorded which). The chain has TRBV7-9 and TRBJ1-5; D might be TRBD1 (5 bases). The CDR3 bases are TGTGCCAGCAGCTTAGGGGCAAGGGGCTCTTGGGATCAGCCCCAGCATTTT. It translates to CASSLGARGSWDQPQHF.